This passage covers 29 T cell receptor beta chains from one sample sequenced in a study of cytomegalovirus exposure and HLA in healthy donors. Clones were read by immunoSEQ multiplex PCR, and TCRdb kept only the in-frame ones, dropping some. The data contain about 150,000 clones, 94% of them singletons. Sample: PBMCs. Receptor source: a man aged 18 to 30 in good health and CMV-seropositive.

J is TRBJ2-5 and V is TRBV13, with D possibly TRBD2 on 6 matching bases. V was cut by 1 base and J by 0 bases, with 18 bases left in between. The CDR3 sequence is 18 residues long. From germline, CDR1 is PRHDT and CDR2 FYEKMQ (reference sequence). As DNA, the CDR3 is TGTGCCAGCAGCTTAGAAATACGGGGGACGGATTACCAAGAGACCCAGTACTTC. Translating it yields CASSLEIRGTDYQETQYF.

This chain joins TRBV4-1 and TRBJ2-5, with D tentatively TRBD2 (5 bases). From germline, CDR1 is MGHRA and CDR2 YSYEKL. The V end was cut by 1 base, the J end by 5 bases, with 8 bases between. The CDR3 totals 13 residues. The chain's CDR3 is CASSQVRGETQYF. CDR3 in DNA: TGCGCCAGCAGCCAAGTCCGAGGGGAGACCCAGTACTTC.

The chain employs TRBV5-1 and TRBJ2-7; the match to TRBD1 covers 10 bases. The CDR3 sequence is 17 residues long. Per germline, CDR1 SGHRS and CDR2 YFSETQ. J lost 3 bases, V lost 0 bases, and 9 bases had no gene match. For the CDR3, the DNA is TGCGCCAGCAGCTTGGCCCGACAGGGGGCGGAATTCTACGAGCAGTACTTC. This gives the protein CASSLARQGAEFYEQYF.

The CDR3 coding sequence is TGTGCCAGCAGCTTATCCACTTTTTACTACGAGCAGTACTTC. This encodes CASSLSTFYYEQYF. The rearrangement uses TRBV5-6 and TRBJ2-7; D is unclear. This CDR3 has 14 residues. CDR1 and CDR2 from the germline V gene are SGHDT and YYEEEE. V gave up 2 bases and J gave up 3 bases, with 12 bases separating them. Full variable domain (missing parts from reference TRBV5-6 and TRBJ2-7): DAGVTQSPTHLIKTRGQQVTLRCSPKSGHDTVSWYQQALGQGPQFIFQYYEEEERQRGNFPDRFSGHQFPNYSSELNVNALLLGDSALYLCASSLSTFYYEQYFGPGTRLTVT.

The chain couples TRBV27 to TRBJ1-1, with 7 bases aligning to TRBD1. Germline V lookup: CDR1 MNHEY, CDR2 SMNVEV (reference sequence). This CDR3 is built from 16 residues. V gave up 6 bases and J gave up 1 base; unmatched junction bases: 11. CDR3 nucleotides: TGTGCCAGCAGCACATACGGGCCAGGGGGGAACACTGAAGCTTTCTTT. Protein sequence: CASSTYGPGGNTEAFF.

This rearrangement joins TRBV7-2 to TRBJ2-1; 11 bases match TRBD2. This CDR3 spans 17 amino acids. V lost 0 bases, J lost 2 bases, and 3 bases stayed unmatched. Germline V lookup: CDR1 SGHTA, CDR2 FQGNSA. The CDR3 DNA reads as TGTGCCAGCAGCTTAGCTCTAGCGGGAGGTGCCTACAATGAGCAGTTCTTC. It is translated as CASSLALAGGAYNEQFF.

V usage is TRBV2 and J usage is TRBJ2-2; TRBD2 is a possible D gene (5 bases). Germline CDR1 is SNHLY and CDR2 is FYNNEI. Trimming shortened V by 2 bases and J by 2 bases, and 6 bases separated the two germline ends. CDR3 length equals 14 residues. This CDR3 reads CASSERTNTGELFF. The DNA for the CDR3 is TGTGCCAGCAGTGAACGGACTAACACCGGGGAGCTGTTTTTT.

The chain is built from TRBV7-2 and TRBJ2-7, with a weak D call TRBD1 (5 bases). There are 14 residues in the CDR3. Between the trimmed V and J ends, which lost 2 bases and 4 bases, there was a span of 12 bases. Germline values: CDR1 SGHTA, CDR2 FQGNSA. DNA of the CDR3: TGTGCCAGCAGCTTACAGGGCCTTGTTTACGAGCAGTACTTC. Encoded protein: CASSLQGLVYEQYF.

The V call is TRBV6-1, the J call TRBJ2-3; tentatively, D is TRBD2 (5 bases). Germline loops: CDR1 MNHNS, CDR2 SASEGT. Trimming removed 4 bases at V and 0 bases at J, with 11 bases between. CDR3 length: 15 amino acids. The CDR3 here is CASSGSGRSTDTQYF. Written as DNA, the CDR3 is TGTGCCAGCAGTGGATCGGGAAGGAGCACAGATACGCAGTATTTT.

The CDR3 here is CASSVGQGPYEQYF. The CDR3 nucleotides are TGTGCCAGTAGTGTCGGACAGGGACCCTACGAGCAGTACTTC. The chain couples TRBV19 to TRBJ2-7; TRBD1 aligns across 8 bases. CDR3 length equals 14 residues. CDR1 and CDR2 (germline): LNHDA, SQIVND (reference sequence). V lost 5 bases and J lost 2; bases outside the gene matches: 5.

The chain carries TRBV6-1 and TRBJ1-6, with 8 bases matching TRBD1. The V gene end was trimmed by 1 base and the J gene end by 7 bases; junction bases not matched to a gene: 3. This CDR3 is built from 15 residues. Germline V gene data show CDR1 as MNHNS and CDR2 as SASEGT. This chain's CDR3 is CASSEVGQENSPLHF. CDR3 in DNA: TGTGCCAGCAGTGAAGTGGGACAGGAGAATTCACCCCTCCACTTT.

DNA of the CDR3: TGTGCCAGTCAGCCCCGGAGGGATACGCAGTATTTT. Its translation: CASQPRRDTQYF. The V call is TRBV2, the J call TRBJ2-3, with D perhaps TRBD2 (5 bases). Germline V gene sequence: CDR1 SNHLY, CDR2 FYNNEI. CDR3 size: 12 residues. V lost 9 bases and J 6 bases, leaving 13 bases between the germline ends.

The J gene is TRBJ2-3, the V gene TRBV2; 10 bases are shared with TRBD1. The germline V gene has CDR1 SNHLY and CDR2 FYNNEI. The V and J ends lost 8 bases and 3 bases, in that order; junction bases with no gene match: 5. This CDR3 is built from 14 residues. This CDR3 is CASHRDRGTDTQYF. As DNA, the CDR3 is TGTGCCAGCCACCGGGACAGGGGAACAGATACGCAGTATTTT.

CDR3 nucleotides: TGTGCCAGCAGCTCCGGACTAGCGGGAGGGGTGGATACGCAGTATTTT. Its translation: CASSSGLAGGVDTQYF. V usage is TRBV11-2 and J usage is TRBJ2-3, with 15 bases matching TRBD2. V trimming: 4 bases; J trimming: 6 bases; junction bases outside the gene matches: 5. Germline-derived CDR1 and CDR2 are SGHAT and FQNNGV. The CDR3 loop spans 16 amino acids.

The J gene is TRBJ1-1, the V gene TRBV9; D is uncertain. The CDR3 runs to 13 residues. Trimming cost V 0 bases and J 5 bases, with 8 bases left between them. CDR1 and CDR2 (germline): SGDLS, YYNGEE. The CDR3 DNA is TGTGCCAGCAGCGTAGAGGGAGGGACTGAAGCTTTCTTT. Protein product: CASSVEGGTEAFF.

The chain links TRBV27 to TRBJ1-2, with a weak D call TRBD1 (5 bases). The CDR3 is 16 amino acids. Trimming shortened V by 0 bases and J by 0 bases, and 11 bases separated the two germline ends. Germline CDR1 is MNHEY and CDR2 is SMNVEV (reference sequence). CDR3 coding DNA: TGTGCCAGCAGTTTATCGGGCAGGGCCTCTAACTATGGCTACACCTTC. Amino acid sequence: CASSLSGRASNYGYTF.

The genes are TRBV5-1 and TRBJ2-1; 11 positions match TRBD2. Germline assignment: CDR1 SGHRS and CDR2 YFSETQ. CDR3 length: 16 amino acids. Losses at the gene ends were 0 bases for V and 5 bases for J; bases not matched to a gene: 4. This CDR3 is CASSLVQTSGDNEQFF. CDR3 DNA sequence: TGCGCCAGCAGCTTGGTCCAGACTAGCGGGGACAATGAGCAGTTCTTC. Together with reference TRBV5-1 and TRBJ2-1, the CDR3 gives the full variable domain: KAGVTQTPRYLIKTRGQQVTLSCSPISGHRSVSWYQQTPGQGLQFLFEYFSETQRNKGNFPGRFSGRQFSNSRSEMNVSTLELGDSALYLCASSLVQTSGDNEQFFGPGTRLTVL.

The CDR3 sequence: CASSLNLRTGGEKLFF. CDR3 bases: TGTGCCAGCAGCCTAAACCTTCGGACAGGGGGCGAAAAACTGTTTTTT. This chain links TRBV14 with TRBJ1-4, with 11 nucleotides matching TRBD1. The J segment lost 8 bases and the V segment lost 4 bases, leaving 9 bases of the junction unmatched. The CDR3 covers 16 residues. The germline CDR1 and CDR2 sequences are SGHDN and FVKESK.

The rearrangement uses TRBV4-1 and TRBJ1-2, with D perhaps TRBD1 (5 bases). Germline V lookup: CDR1 MGHRA, CDR2 YSYEKL. V lost 6 bases to trimming and J lost 7 bases, with 15 bases between them. The CDR3 contains 13 residues. CDR3 sequence (DNA): TGCGCCAGCAGGCCCCCAGGACACCTTGGCTACACCTTC. It translates to CASRPPGHLGYTF.

This chain uses TRBV7-9 with TRBJ1-1; D may be TRBD1 (6 bases). The CDR3 runs to 13 residues. Germline CDR1 and CDR2: SEHNR and FQNEAQ (reference sequence). V lost 5 bases to trimming and J lost 5 bases, with 12 bases between them. CDR3 protein: CASSPGQLTEAFF. CDR3 sequence (DNA): TGTGCCAGCAGCCCTGGACAGTTAACTGAAGCTTTCTTT.

The genes are TRBV7-9 and TRBJ2-1; D perhaps matches TRBD1 (6 bases). The germline V gene has CDR1 SEHNR and CDR2 FQNEAQ (reference sequence). This CDR3 comprises 15 residues. The V end was cut by 5 bases, the J end by 3 bases, with 14 bases between. This CDR3 reads CASSQGGTNYNEQFF. CDR3 sequence (DNA): TGTGCCAGCAGCCAGGGTGGGACAAACTACAATGAGCAGTTCTTC.

The chain couples TRBV2 to TRBJ1-5; unclear D gene. The CDR3 runs to 14 residues. V lost 6 bases to trimming and J lost 0 bases, with 9 bases between them. CDR1 and CDR2 from the germline V gene are SNHLY and FYNNEI. The CDR3 sequence is CASSLINSNQPQHF. CDR3 sequence (DNA): TGTGCCAGCAGCCTTATTAATAGCAATCAGCCCCAGCATTTT.

This clone was found once. The CDR3 here is CASSKRTSGRFTGELFF. In nucleotides, the CDR3 is TGTGCCAGCAGCAAACGAACTAGCGGGAGATTTACCGGGGAGCTGTTTTTT. The chain employs TRBV7-9 and TRBJ2-2; 11 bases line up with TRBD2. The CDR3 has 17 residues. CDR1 SEHNR and CDR2 FQNEAQ come from the germline V gene (reference sequence). V was pared by 5 bases and J by 5 bases, with 10 bases of the junction left unmatched. Full variable domain (remainder filled in from reference TRBV7-9 and TRBJ2-2): DTGVSQNPRHKITKRGQNVTFRCDPISEHNRLYWYRQTLGQGPEFLTYFQNEAQLEKSRLLSDRFSAERPKGSFSTLEIQRTEQGDSAMYLCASSKRTSGRFTGELFFGEGSRLTVL.

The chain recombines TRBV29-1 with TRBJ2-7; TRBD1 matches at 8 bases. The CDR3 length is 14 residues. The germline V gene encodes CDR1 SQVTM and CDR2 ANQGSEA. Trimming took 5 bases from V and 1 from J; bases not matched to a gene: 7. The CDR3 reads CSVSTGDLSYEQYF. The CDR3 DNA reads TGCAGCGTTTCGACAGGGGACCTGTCCTACGAGCAGTACTTC.

The chain has TRBV30 and TRBJ2-2; 7 bases match TRBD2. The germline V gene has CDR1 GTSNPN and CDR2 SVGIG (reference sequence). The length of the CDR3 is 15 residues. The J segment lost 5 bases and the V segment lost 5 bases, leaving 11 bases of the junction unmatched. The CDR3 loop is CAWRGSGTVTGELFF. In DNA form, the CDR3 reads TGTGCCTGGCGGGGCAGCGGGACGGTTACCGGGGAGCTGTTTTTT.

The chain has TRBV7-2 and TRBJ2-5; 8 bases align to TRBD2. Germline V lookup: CDR1 SGHTA, CDR2 FQGNSA. This CDR3 is 14 amino acids long. V trimming: 5 bases; J trimming: 5 bases; junction bases outside the gene matches: 7. CDR3 loop: CASSLQAGAETQYF. CDR3 DNA: TGTGCCAGCAGCCTACAAGCGGGAGCGGAGACCCAGTACTTC.

This chain links TRBV5-1 with TRBJ2-4; D is perhaps TRBD1 (6 bases). The CDR3 extends over 12 amino acids. Per the germline V gene, CDR1 is SGHRS and CDR2 is YFSETQ. V was shortened by 4 bases and J by 9 bases, with 11 bases between the two germline ends. For the CDR3, the DNA is TGCGCCAGCAGCGAGGACAGATCCATTCAGTACTTC. It specifies CASSEDRSIQYF.

The chain recombines TRBV5-1 with TRBJ2-7; D is possibly TRBD1 (6 bases). The CDR3 covers 14 residues. V shed 0 bases and J shed 3 bases, with 10 bases lying between them. CDR1 SGHRS and CDR2 YFSETQ come from the germline V gene. The CDR3 spells CASSLATGSYEQYF. The CDR3 DNA is TGCGCCAGCAGCTTGGCCACAGGGAGCTACGAGCAGTACTTC. The complete variable domain, with remaining parts taken from reference TRBV5-1 and TRBJ2-7, reads KAGVTQTPRYLIKTRGQQVTLSCSPISGHRSVSWYQQTPGQGLQFLFEYFSETQRNKGNFPGRFSGRQFSNSRSEMNVSTLELGDSALYLCASSLATGSYEQYFGPGTRLTVT.

The rearrangement uses TRBV5-1 and TRBJ2-3, with a weak D call TRBD2 (5 bases). Germline values: CDR1 SGHRS, CDR2 YFSETQ. The ends were cut back, 0 bases at V and 2 bases at J, with 10 bases in the middle. This CDR3 has 15 amino acids. The CDR3 reads CASSLAGEDTDTQYF. CDR3 bases: TGCGCCAGCAGCTTGGCCGGGGAAGACACAGATACGCAGTATTTT.